One sample yielded the 18 T cell receptor beta chains listed below, sequenced in a study of cytomegalovirus exposure and HLA in healthy donors. PCR amplification relied on 60 Vbeta primers (plus 13 Jbeta primers). Clones were read by immunoSEQ multiplex PCR, and TCRdb kept only the in-frame ones, dropping some. The top ten clones hold more than 2% of a sample with 120,000 to 150,000 clones, 84% of them seen once. Sequencing input: PBMCs. The receptors come from a boy aged 2 to 9 in good health and CMV-seronegative.

The chain combines TRBV9 with TRBJ2-7, with 8 positions matching TRBD2. The V segment lost 3 bases and the J segment 1 base; nucleotides outside the gene matches: 6. The CDR3 has 15 amino acids. The germline CDR1 and CDR2 sequences are SGDLS and YYNGEE. DNA of the CDR3: TGTGCCAGCAGCGCAGGACTAGCCAAATCCTACGAGCAGTACTTC. Translating it yields CASSAGLAKSYEQYF. The full variable domain, its missing parts supplied by reference TRBV9 and TRBJ2-7, is DSGVTQTPKHLITATGQRVTLRCSPRSGDLSVYWYQQSLDQGLQFLIQYYNGEERAKGNILERFSAQQFPDLHSELNLSSLELGDSALYFCASSAGLAKSYEQYFGPGTRLTVT.

The gene calls are TRBV9 and TRBJ2-5, with D possibly being TRBD2 (5 bases). The end of the DNA fits TRBJ2-7 better, so the J call may be wrong. Germline V gene sequence: CDR1 SGDLS, CDR2 YYNGEE. CDR3 length equals 16 residues. In DNA form, the CDR3 reads TGTGCCAGCAGCCCAGGAGGTTACCGGACCGGGTACGAGCAGTACTTC. Translated: CASSPGGYRTGYEQYF.

V gene TRBV11-2 combines with J gene TRBJ2-5, with a tentative D call TRBD1 (6 bases). The length of the CDR3 is 14 residues. Trimming took 4 bases from V and 4 from J, leaving 13 bases between them. Germline loops: CDR1 SGHAT, CDR2 FQNNGV. The CDR3 reads CASSSIRDIETQYF. DNA of the CDR3: TGTGCCAGCAGCTCGATCCGGGACATAGAGACCCAGTACTTC.

The chain has TRBV19 and TRBJ2-7, with a possible D match to TRBD1 (6 bases). The CDR3 covers 14 residues. CDR1 LNHDA and CDR2 SQIVND come from the germline V gene (reference sequence). Trimming removed 10 bases from V and 0 bases from J, with 16 bases in between. DNA of the CDR3: TGTGCCACCAAGGGGACACTTAGCTCCTACGAGCAGTACTTC. Its protein product is CATKGTLSSYEQYF.

This clone was observed once. V usage is TRBV6-1 and J usage is TRBJ1-2; 8 nucleotides match TRBD1. V trimming: 8 bases; J trimming: 5 bases; junction bases outside the gene matches: 10. The CDR3 spans 14 residues. Germline assignment: CDR1 MNHNS and CDR2 SASEGT. CDR3 amino acids: CASDRGTGLYGYTF. CDR3 nucleotide sequence: TGTGCCAGCGACCGGGGGACAGGTTTGTATGGCTACACCTTC.

CDR3 bases: TGTGCCAGCAGCGAGTACGAAATTCCCAACTTAAATCAGCCCCAGCATTTT. Protein product: CASSEYEIPNLNQPQHF. The rearrangement uses TRBV7-2 and TRBJ1-5; D remains ambiguous. The ends were cut back, 5 bases at V and 4 bases at J, with 21 bases in the middle. The CDR3 runs to 17 residues. Germline V CDR1 and CDR2: SGHTA, FQGNSA.

The chain carries TRBV9 and TRBJ2-1; possibly TRBD1 for D (5 bases). Looked up from germline, CDR1 is SGDLS and CDR2 is YYNGEE. V gave up 7 bases and J gave up 12 bases, with 14 bases separating them. CDR3 length: 11 residues. The CDR3 DNA follows: TGTGCCAGCGGCCCATTAGGGGCGCAGTTCTTC. This codes for CASGPLGAQFF.

V gene TRBV2 combines with J gene TRBJ1-5, with D possibly being TRBD1 (5 bases). CDR3 size: 13 residues. Germline V gene data show CDR1 as SNHLY and CDR2 as FYNNEI. Deletions cut 5 bases from V and 4 bases from J, with 9 bases between. The CDR3 loop reads CASSQQENQPQHF. DNA of the CDR3: TGTGCCAGCAGTCAACAGGAAAATCAGCCCCAGCATTTT.

The chain links TRBV6-5 to TRBJ1-5; possibly TRBD1 for D (6 bases). Trimming took 5 bases from V and 3 from J, leaving 14 bases between them. Germline V gene lookup returns CDR1 MNHEY and CDR2 SVGAGI. This CDR3 has 15 residues. As DNA, the CDR3 is TGTGCCAGCAGTCAGAACAGGGTTGCCAATCAGCCCCAGCATTTT. As protein: CASSQNRVANQPQHF.

This clone was counted only a few times. This rearrangement joins TRBV1 to TRBJ1-1; the table names TRBD1, a call not compared with the DNA. TRBV1 corresponds to a pseudogene. CDR3 length: 15 amino acids. This CDR3 is CTSSPDRLYGPEAFF. In nucleotides, the CDR3 is TGCACCAGCAGCCCGGACAGACTCTATGGGCCTGAAGCTTTCTTT.

This chain joins TRBV13 and TRBJ2-7, with a possible D match to TRBD2 (5 bases). Germline V lookup: CDR1 PRHDT, CDR2 FYEKMQ (reference sequence). This CDR3 comprises 16 residues. Trimming shortened V by 5 bases and J by 5 bases, and 22 bases separated the two germline ends. CDR3 protein: CASSPGPGVFFNEQYF. CDR3 DNA: TGTGCCAGCAGCCCAGGACCCGGGGTCTTCTTTAACGAGCAGTACTTC.

The rearrangement links TRBV30 to TRBJ1-1, with a weak D call TRBD1 (5 bases). V was cut by 4 bases and J by 3 bases, with 18 bases left in between. The CDR3 is 15 residues long. Germline lookup yields CDR1 GTSNPN and CDR2 SVGIG (reference sequence). CDR3 region: CAWTPVGGPHTEAFF. CDR3 nucleotide sequence: TGTGCCTGGACCCCGGTCGGGGGTCCGCACACTGAAGCTTTCTTT.

The chain employs TRBV27 and TRBJ1-4; the D gene is possibly TRBD1 (5 bases). Trimming pared 1 base from V and 1 base from J, leaving 13 bases between. Germline V gene sequence: CDR1 MNHEY, CDR2 SMNVEV (reference sequence). The CDR3 length is 17 residues. The CDR3 region has the DNA TGTGCCAGCAGTTTATTTGGGGGGTTGGGAACTAATGAAAAACTGTTTTTT. It codes for CASSLFGGLGTNEKLFF.

This clone occurred once. At one of its ends the junction is not consistent with the germline gene, which may arise from a read error. The chain uses TRBV6-1 and TRBJ2-6; D uncertain. The CDR3 spans 15 residues. Germline V gene data show CDR1 as MNHNS and CDR2 as SASEGT. CDR3 nucleotide sequence: TGTGCCGGCAGTGTCCGTAGCTCTGGGGCCAACGTCCTGACTTTC. Protein product: CAGSVRSSGANVLTF.

This chain connects TRBV5-4 to TRBJ1-6; 7 nucleotides line up with TRBD1. The junction had 5 bases not matched to a gene; V was cut back by 1 base and J by 10 bases. CDR3 length: 14 amino acids. The germline V gene has CDR1 SGHNT and CDR2 YYREEE (reference sequence). The CDR3 coding sequence is TGTGCCAGCAGCTTGCGTACAGGGGTATCACCCCTCCACTTT. Its translation is CASSLRTGVSPLHF.

The rearrangement joins TRBV19 to TRBJ1-5; D perhaps matches TRBD1 (5 bases). The CDR3 spans 15 residues. V was cut by 0 bases and J by 4 bases, with 10 bases left in between. Germline CDR1 LNHDA, CDR2 SQIVND (reference sequence). The CDR3: CASSIDRPGNQPQHF. CDR3 DNA sequence: TGTGCCAGTAGTATAGATCGTCCAGGGAATCAGCCCCAGCATTTT.

This clone was seen only a few times. This sequence joins TRBV14 and TRBJ2-7; D ambiguous. Per the germline V gene, CDR1 is SGHDN and CDR2 is FVKESK. The CDR3 is 14 residues long. V was cut by 6 bases and J by 0 bases, with 12 bases left in between. In nucleotides, the CDR3 is TGTGCCAGCAGTCCAACGATGAGCTCCTACGAGCAGTACTTC. Translation gives CASSPTMSSYEQYF.

This rearrangement joins TRBV7-9 to TRBJ1-2; unclear D gene. CDR3 length: 11 residues. Germline assignment: CDR1 SEHNR and CDR2 FQNEAQ (reference sequence). Deletions cut 1 base from V and 8 bases from J, with 5 bases between. The chain's CDR3 is CASSLGQGYTF. The DNA for the CDR3 is TGTGCCAGCAGCTTAGGGCAAGGCTACACCTTC.